Reported below is one T cell receptor (beta chain). This record belongs to a study of OX40 agonist ivuxolimab in advanced cancers. Looking at the study overall: Cohort: 82.7% men, mean age approximately 66, aged roughly 23 to 79.

Repertoires were generated with immunoSEQ multiplex PCR, while TCRdb's copy carries only in-frame clones and drops some. This sample has under 80,000 clones, with approximately 93% found just once. V lost 4 bases, J lost 10 bases, and 16 bases lay in between. This CDR3 region has 14 residues. CDR1 is LNHNV and CDR2 is YYDKDF in the germline V gene (reference sequence). This clonotype originated in an adult with an advanced solid tumor such as melanoma, head and neck, liver or kidney cancer. The chain combines TRBV15 with TRBJ1-4; D call uncertain. The sample consisted of CD4+ or CD8+ T cells sorted from blood, taken in a trial of the OX40 agonist ivuxolimab. Here the CDR3 reads CATSTRRDGGKLFF. CDR3 in DNA: TGTGCCACCAGCACCCGACGAGACGGAGGAAAACTGTTTTTT.